This T cell receptor beta chain appears in the sequencing data of a study of metastatic and nonmetastatic thyroid tumors. Study context: Across peripheral blood and tumor or nodule tissue samples taken from malignant and benign thyroid patients, the repertoires were compared with one another.

The sample holds many counts of this clone. Other DNA sequences in the sample encode the same CDR3. TCRdb reassembled clones from the PCR reads with MiXCR. The table lists some 33,000 clones, about a fifth of them singletons. No treatment of any kind had been given to any patient before thyroid surgery. With 0 bases clipped from V and 0 bases from J, the junction kept 5 bases outside the gene matches. The CDR3 contains 18 residues. Per germline, CDR1 GTSNPN and CDR2 SVGIG (reference sequence). Sequences were obtained from tumor tissue. The receptor was derived from a male donor with papillary thyroid cancer or a benign thyroid nodule (not recorded which). Some clones in this sample may be carry-over from other donors' samples. The chain couples TRBV30 to TRBJ2-6; 10 bases map to TRBD1. The CDR3: CAWSVGWTGGSGANVLTF. The CDR3, as DNA: TGTGCCTGGAGTGTGGGCTGGACAGGGGGCTCTGGGGCCAACGTCCTGACTTTC. The variable domain in full, completed from reference TRBV30 and TRBJ2-6, reads SQTIHQWPATLVQPVGSPLSLECTVEGTSNPNLYWYRQAAGRGLQLLFYSVGIGQISSEVPQNLSASRPQDRQFILSSKKLLLSDSGFYLCAWSVGWTGGSGANVLTFGAGSRLTVL.